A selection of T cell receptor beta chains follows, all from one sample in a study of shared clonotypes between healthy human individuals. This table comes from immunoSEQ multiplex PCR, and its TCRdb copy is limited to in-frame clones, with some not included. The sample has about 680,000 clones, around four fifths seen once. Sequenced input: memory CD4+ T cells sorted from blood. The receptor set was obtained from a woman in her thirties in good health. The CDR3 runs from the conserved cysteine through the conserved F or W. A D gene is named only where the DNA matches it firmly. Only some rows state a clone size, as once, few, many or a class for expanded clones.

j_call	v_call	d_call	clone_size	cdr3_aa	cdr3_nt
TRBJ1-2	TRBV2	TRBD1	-	CASSRQGSNYGYTF	TGTGCCAGCAGCCGACAGGGGTCAAACTATGGCTACACCTTC
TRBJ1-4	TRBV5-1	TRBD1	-	CASSPGDRANNEKLFF	TGCGCCAGCAGCCCGGGGGACAGGGCGAATAATGAAAAACTGTTTTTT
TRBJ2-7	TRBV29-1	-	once	CSVVQGSVNEQYF	TGCAGCGTAGTCCAGGGGAGTGTCAACGAGCAGTACTTC
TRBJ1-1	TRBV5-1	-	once	CASSLSGTLTEAFF	TGCGCCAGCAGCTTATCCGGGACATTAACTGAAGCTTTCTTT
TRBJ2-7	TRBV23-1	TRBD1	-	CASSGCDRDSYEQYF	TGCGCCAGCAGTGGGTGTGACAGGGATTCCTACGAGCAGTACTTC
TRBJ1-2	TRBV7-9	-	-	CASSLGEGDYGYTF	TGTGCCAGCAGCTTGGGCGAGGGGGACTATGGCTACACCTTC
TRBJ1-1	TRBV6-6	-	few	CASTLRAGVYTEAFF	TGTGCCAGCACTTTACGCGCAGGCGTTTACACTGAAGCTTTCTTT
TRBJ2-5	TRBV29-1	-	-	CSVSPTFETQYF	TGCAGCGTCTCGCCGACCTTCGAGACCCAGTACTTC
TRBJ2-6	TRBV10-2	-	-	CASSVFSGANVLTF	TGCGCCAGCAGTGTGTTCTCTGGGGCCAACGTCCTGACTTTC
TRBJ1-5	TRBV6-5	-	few	CASLVAIGNQPQHF	TGTGCCAGCTTGGTAGCGATCGGCAATCAGCCCCAGCATTTT
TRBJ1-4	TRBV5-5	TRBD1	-	CASSRDRGGEKLFF	TGTGCCAGCAGCCGGGACAGGGGAGGGGAAAAACTGTTTTTT
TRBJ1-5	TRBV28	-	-	CASSFDSNQPQHF	TGTGCCAGCAGTTTTGATAGCAATCAGCCCCAGCATTTT
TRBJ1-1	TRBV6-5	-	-	CASSYSRQMNTEAFF	TGTGCCAGCAGTTACTCGCGACAGATGAACACTGAAGCTTTCTTT
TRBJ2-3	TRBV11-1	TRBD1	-	CASSPRDRRTDTQYF	TGTGCCAGCAGCCCCAGGGACAGACGCACAGATACGCAGTATTTT
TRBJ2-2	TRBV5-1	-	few	CASSRTELNTGELFF	TGCGCCAGCAGCCGCACAGAATTAAACACCGGGGAGCTGTTTTTT
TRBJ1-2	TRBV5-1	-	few	CASSLDGTINNYGYTF	TGCGCCAGCAGCTTGGACGGGACAATAAATAACTATGGCTACACCTTC
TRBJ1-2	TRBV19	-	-	CASARDPHGYTF	TGTGCCAGTGCTCGGGACCCCCATGGCTACACCTTC
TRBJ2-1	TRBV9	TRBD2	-	CASSTNLAGGSNEQFF	TGTGCCAGCAGCACAAACCTAGCGGGAGGTTCTAATGAGCAGTTCTTC
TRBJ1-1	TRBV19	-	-	CASREDRNTEAFF	TGTGCCAGTAGGGAGGACAGAAACACTGAAGCTTTCTTT
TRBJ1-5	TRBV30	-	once	CAWNKDYQPQHF	TGTGCCTGGAATAAAGATTATCAGCCCCAGCATTTT
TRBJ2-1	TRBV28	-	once	CASSSSGAVYNEQFF	TGTGCCAGCAGTTCGTCAGGGGCGGTTTACAATGAGCAGTTCTTC
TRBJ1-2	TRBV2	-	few	CASSEPDTQYGYTF	TGTGCCAGCAGTGAACCAGACACCCAGTATGGCTACACCTTC
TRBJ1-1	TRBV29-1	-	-	CSVQWQTNTEAFF	TGCAGCGTCCAATGGCAGACGAACACTGAAGCTTTCTTT
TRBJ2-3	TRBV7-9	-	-	CASSWGSGDTQYF	TGTGCCAGCAGCTGGGGGAGTGGGGATACGCAGTATTTT
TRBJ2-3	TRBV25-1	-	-	CASSPEGRANSAQYF	TGTGCCAGCAGCCCGGAAGGACGGGCCAATAGTGCGCAGTATTTT
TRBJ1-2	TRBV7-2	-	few	CASSSYLGADYGYTF	TGTGCCAGCAGCTCGTACTTGGGGGCGGACTATGGCTACACCTTC